This TCR beta chain was obtained from a study of sequential checkpoint blockade in melanoma. The method was immunoSEQ multiplex PCR; TCRdb's version includes in-frame clones alone and lacks a portion of them. The data hold fewer than 13,000 clones, with around four fifths observed a single time. Specified treatment: randomized to nivolumab then ipilimumab (arm A) or the reverse (arm B). The V gene end was trimmed by 5 bases and the J gene end by 1 base; junction bases not matched to a gene: 8. The CDR3 consists of 17 residues. The germline gives CDR1 SGHNT, CDR2 YENEEA. The clonotype was recovered from a human donor with melanoma. This rearrangement joins TRBV11-3 to TRBJ2-3, with 11 bases that match TRBD2. The sample consisted of CD8+ T cells sorted from blood (inferred from file names), taken from a patient given nivolumab and ipilimumab in sequence. CDR3 sequence reads: CASSPRGGLAGTDTQYF. The CDR3 DNA reads as TGTGCCAGCAGCCCCCGAGGGGGACTAGCGGGCACAGATACGCAGTATTTT.